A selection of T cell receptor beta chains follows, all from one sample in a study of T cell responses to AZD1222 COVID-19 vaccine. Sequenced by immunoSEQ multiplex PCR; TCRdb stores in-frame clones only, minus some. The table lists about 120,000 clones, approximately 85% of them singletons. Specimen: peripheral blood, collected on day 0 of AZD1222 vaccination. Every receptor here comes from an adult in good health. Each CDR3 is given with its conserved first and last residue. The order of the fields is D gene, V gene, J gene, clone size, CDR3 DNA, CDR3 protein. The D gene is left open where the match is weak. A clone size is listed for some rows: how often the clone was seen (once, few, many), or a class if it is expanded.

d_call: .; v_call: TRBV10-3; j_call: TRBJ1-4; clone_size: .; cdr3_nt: TGTGCCATCAGTGATTTGGGGGCAACTAATGAAAAACTGTTTTTT; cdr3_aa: CAISDLGATNEKLFF
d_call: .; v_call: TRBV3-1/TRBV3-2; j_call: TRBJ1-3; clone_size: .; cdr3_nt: TGTGCCAGCAGCCAAGCCTCCACCTTGCGTGGAAACACCATATATTTT; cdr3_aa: CASSQASTLRGNTIYF
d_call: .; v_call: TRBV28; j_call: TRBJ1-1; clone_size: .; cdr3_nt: TGTGCCATCTTCGGCGTTCCATTCGAAGCTTTCTTT; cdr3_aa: CAIFGVPFEAFF
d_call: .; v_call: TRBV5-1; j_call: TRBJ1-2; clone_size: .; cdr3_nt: TGCGCCAGCAGCACAGGACCCGGGAAGGACTATGGCTACACCTTC; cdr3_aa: CASSTGPGKDYGYTF
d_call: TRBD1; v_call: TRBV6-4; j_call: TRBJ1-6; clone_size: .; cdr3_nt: TGTGCCAGCAGACGGGACAGGGAGAATTCACCCCTCCACTTT; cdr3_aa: CASRRDRENSPLHF
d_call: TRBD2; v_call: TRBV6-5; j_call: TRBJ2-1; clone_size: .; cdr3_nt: TGTGCCACCTATGGGACTAGCGGGGGGTACAATGAGCAGTTCTTC; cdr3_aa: CATYGTSGGYNEQFF
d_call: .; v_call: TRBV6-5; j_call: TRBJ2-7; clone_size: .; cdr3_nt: TGTGCCAGCTCCCCTTGGGGGGCCTACGAGCAGTACTTC; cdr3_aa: CASSPWGAYEQYF
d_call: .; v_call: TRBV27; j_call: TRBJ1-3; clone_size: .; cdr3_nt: TGTGCCAGCAGCCTCAACAGAGGCTCTGGAAACACCATATATTTT; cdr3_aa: CASSLNRGSGNTIYF
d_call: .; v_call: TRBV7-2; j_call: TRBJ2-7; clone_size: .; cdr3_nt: TGTGCCAGCAGCTTCGCGACAGGTAGCTCCTACGAGCAGTACTTC; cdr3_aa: CASSFATGSSYEQYF
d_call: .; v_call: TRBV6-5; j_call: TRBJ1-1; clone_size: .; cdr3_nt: TGTGCCAGCAGGAAGGAGGCCCTCGCAGTCCCTGAAGCTTTCTTT; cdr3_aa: CASRKEALAVPEAFF
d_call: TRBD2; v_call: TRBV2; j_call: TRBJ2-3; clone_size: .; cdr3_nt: TGTGCCAGCAGTGATCCCCTAGCGGGGGGTGTCGTAGATACGCAGTATTTT; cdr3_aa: CASSDPLAGGVVDTQYF
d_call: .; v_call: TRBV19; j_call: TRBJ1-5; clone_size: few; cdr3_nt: TGTGCCAGTAGCCAAATTAGCAATCAGCCCCAGCATTTT; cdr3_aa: CASSQISNQPQHF
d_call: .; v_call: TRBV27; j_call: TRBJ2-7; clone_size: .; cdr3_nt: TGTGCCAGCAGGAGAGGACAGGACGGGGGCTACGAGCAGTACTTC; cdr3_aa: CASRRGQDGGYEQYF
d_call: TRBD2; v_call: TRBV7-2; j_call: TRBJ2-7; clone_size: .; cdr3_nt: TGTGCCAGCAGCCCAGCCGGGACTAGCGGGGGGGCCTACGAGCAGTACTTC; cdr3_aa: CASSPAGTSGGAYEQYF
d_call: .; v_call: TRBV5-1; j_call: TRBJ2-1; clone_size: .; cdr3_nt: TGCGCCAGCAGCTTGTCCCGGGCCTACAATGAGCAGTTCTTC; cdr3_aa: CASSLSRAYNEQFF
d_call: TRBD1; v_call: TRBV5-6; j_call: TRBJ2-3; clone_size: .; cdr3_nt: TGTGCCAGCAGGGGTCGGACAGGGGGCACAGATACGCAGTATTTT; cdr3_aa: CASRGRTGGTDTQYF
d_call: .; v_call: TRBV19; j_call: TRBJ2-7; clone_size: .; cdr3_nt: TGTGCCAGTAGTATACCAGGGAGCTCCTACGAGCAGTACTTC; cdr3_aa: CASSIPGSSYEQYF
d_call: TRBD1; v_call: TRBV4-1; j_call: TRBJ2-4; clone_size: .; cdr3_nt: TGCGCCAGCAGCCAACCGATCCGGACAGGGAAAGCCAAAAACATTCAGTACTTC; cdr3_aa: CASSQPIRTGKAKNIQYF
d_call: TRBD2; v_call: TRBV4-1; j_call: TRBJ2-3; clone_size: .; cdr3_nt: TGCGCCAGCAGCCCGGGGACTAGGAGTAGCACAGATACGCAGTATTTT; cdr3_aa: CASSPGTRSSTDTQYF
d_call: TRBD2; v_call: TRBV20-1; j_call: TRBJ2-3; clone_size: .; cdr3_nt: TGCAGTGCTAGTGTGCGCCGCTGGGGCGGGGGAGACACAGATACGCAGTATTTT; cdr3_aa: CSASVRRWGGGDTDTQYF
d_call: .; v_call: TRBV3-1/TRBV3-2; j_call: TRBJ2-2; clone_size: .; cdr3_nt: TGTGCCAGCAGCCAAGTAGGACGGGACGGGGAGCTGTTTTTT; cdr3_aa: CASSQVGRDGELFF
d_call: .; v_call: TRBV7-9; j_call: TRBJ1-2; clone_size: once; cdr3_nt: TGTGCCAGCAGCAGGACGTATGGCTACACCTTC; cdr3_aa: CASSRTYGYTF
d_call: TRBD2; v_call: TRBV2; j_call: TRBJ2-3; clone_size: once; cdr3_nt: TGTGCCAGCAGTGGCAACGGGGGGTCCACAGATACGCAGTATTTT; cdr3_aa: CASSGNGGSTDTQYF
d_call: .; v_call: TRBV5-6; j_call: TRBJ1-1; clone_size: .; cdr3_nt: TGTGCCAGCGCCGGGGAGGAGGACACTGAAGCTTTCTTT; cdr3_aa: CASAGEEDTEAFF
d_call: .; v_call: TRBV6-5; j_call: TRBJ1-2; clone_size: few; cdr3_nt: TGTGCCAGCACCAAAAGCACGGGCGGGGGTTTTGGCTACACCTTC; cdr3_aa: CASTKSTGGGFGYTF
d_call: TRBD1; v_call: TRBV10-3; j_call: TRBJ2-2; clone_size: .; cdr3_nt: TGTGCCATCAGTGACCGGGACAGCTTCACCGGGGAGCTGTTTTTT; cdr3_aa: CAISDRDSFTGELFF
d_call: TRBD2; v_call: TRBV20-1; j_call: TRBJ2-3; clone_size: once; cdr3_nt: TGCAGTGCTAGTCGGGGGGGCCCTGCAGATACGCAGTATTTT; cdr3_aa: CSASRGGPADTQYF